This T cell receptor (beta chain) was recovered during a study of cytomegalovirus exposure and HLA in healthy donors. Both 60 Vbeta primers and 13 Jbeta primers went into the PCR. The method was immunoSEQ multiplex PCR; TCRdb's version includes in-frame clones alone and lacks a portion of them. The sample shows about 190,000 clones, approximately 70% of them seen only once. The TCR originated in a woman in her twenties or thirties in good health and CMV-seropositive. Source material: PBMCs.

CDR3 nucleotides: TGTGCCAGCAGCCAAGAGCGGCGGGAGCTCTTAAGGGCCAAAAACATTCAGTACTTC. This sequence encodes CASSQERRELLRAKNIQYF. The gene calls are TRBV5-4 and TRBJ2-4; TRBD2 matches 7 bases. The length of the CDR3 is 19 residues. With 4 bases clipped from V and 1 base from J, the junction kept 17 bases outside the gene matches. Germline V gene data show CDR1 as SGHNT and CDR2 as YYREEE (reference sequence).